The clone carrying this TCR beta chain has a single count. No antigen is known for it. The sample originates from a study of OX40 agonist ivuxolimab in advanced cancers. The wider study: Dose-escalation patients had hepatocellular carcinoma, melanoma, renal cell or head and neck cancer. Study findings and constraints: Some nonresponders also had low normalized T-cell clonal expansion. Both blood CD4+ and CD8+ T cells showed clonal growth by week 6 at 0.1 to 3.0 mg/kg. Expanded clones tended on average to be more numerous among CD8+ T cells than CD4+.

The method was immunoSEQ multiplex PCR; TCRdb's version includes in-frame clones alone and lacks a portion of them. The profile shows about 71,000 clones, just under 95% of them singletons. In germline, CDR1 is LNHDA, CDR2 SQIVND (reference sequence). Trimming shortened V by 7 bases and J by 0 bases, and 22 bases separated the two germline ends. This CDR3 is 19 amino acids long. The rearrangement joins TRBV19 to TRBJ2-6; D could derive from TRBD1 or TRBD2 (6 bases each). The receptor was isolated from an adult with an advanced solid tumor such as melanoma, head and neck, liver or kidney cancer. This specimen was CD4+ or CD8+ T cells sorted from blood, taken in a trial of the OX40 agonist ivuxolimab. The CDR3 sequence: CASTPRAGGLASGANVLTF. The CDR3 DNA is TGTGCCAGTACTCCTCGCGCCGGGGGCTTAGCCTCTGGGGCCAACGTCCTGACTTTC.